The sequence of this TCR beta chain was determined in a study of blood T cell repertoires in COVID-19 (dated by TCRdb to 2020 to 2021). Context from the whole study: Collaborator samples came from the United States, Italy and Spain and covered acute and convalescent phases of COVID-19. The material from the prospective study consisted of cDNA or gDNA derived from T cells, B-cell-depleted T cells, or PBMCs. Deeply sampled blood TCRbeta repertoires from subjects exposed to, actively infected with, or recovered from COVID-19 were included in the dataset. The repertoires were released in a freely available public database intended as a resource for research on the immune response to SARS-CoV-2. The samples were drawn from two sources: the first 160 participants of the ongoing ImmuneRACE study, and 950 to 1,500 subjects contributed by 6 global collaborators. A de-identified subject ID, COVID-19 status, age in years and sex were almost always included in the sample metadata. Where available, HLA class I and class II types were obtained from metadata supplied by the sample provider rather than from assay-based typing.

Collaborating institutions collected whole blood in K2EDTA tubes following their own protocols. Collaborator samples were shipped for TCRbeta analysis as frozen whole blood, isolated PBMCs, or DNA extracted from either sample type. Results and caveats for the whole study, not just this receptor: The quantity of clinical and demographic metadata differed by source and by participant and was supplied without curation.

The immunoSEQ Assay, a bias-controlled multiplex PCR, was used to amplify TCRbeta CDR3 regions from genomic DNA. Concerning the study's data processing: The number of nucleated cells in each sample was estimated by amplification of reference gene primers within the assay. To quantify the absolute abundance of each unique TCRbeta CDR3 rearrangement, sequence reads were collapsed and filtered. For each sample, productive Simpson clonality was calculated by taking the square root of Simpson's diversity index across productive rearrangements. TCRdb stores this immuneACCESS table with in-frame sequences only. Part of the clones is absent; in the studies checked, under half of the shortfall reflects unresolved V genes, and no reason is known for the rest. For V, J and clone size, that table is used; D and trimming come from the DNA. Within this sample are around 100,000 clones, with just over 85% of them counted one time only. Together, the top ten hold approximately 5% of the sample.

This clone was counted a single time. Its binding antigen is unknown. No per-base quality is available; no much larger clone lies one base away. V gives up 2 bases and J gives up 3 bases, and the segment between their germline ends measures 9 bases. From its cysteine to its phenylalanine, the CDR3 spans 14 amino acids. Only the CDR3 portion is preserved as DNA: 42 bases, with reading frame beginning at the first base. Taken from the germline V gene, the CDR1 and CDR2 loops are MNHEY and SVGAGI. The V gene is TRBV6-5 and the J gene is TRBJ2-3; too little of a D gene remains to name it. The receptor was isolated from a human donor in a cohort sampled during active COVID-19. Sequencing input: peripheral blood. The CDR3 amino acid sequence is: CASSYSDGTDTQYF. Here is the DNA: TGTGCCAGCAGTTACAGTGACGGGACAGATACGCAGTATTTT.